A selection of T cell receptor beta chains follows, all from one sample in a study of monozygotic twins with inflammatory bowel disease. TCRdb reprocessed the 5' RACE reads, with one entry per CDR3 protein and no DNA. Listed are just over 300,000 distinct CDR3 sequences; 5% to 6% falls within the top ten. Sequencing was carried out using blood. Receptor source: a human donor with ulcerative colitis or Crohn's disease, or a healthy co-twin of an affected twin (not recorded which). Both conserved end residues are part of each CDR3.

cdr3_aa: CASRTRGEQFF
j_call: TRBJ2-1
v_call: TRBV6-1
cdr3_length: 11

cdr3_aa: CASSYSIPGRETQYF
j_call: TRBJ2-5
v_call: TRBV6-5
cdr3_length: 15

cdr3_aa: CASGVGWGATNEKLFF
j_call: TRBJ1-4
v_call: TRBV12-3/TRBV12-4
cdr3_length: 16

cdr3_aa: CASSIGAGPYGYTF
j_call: TRBJ1-2
v_call: TRBV19
cdr3_length: 14

cdr3_aa: CSARDRRGSSYEQYF
j_call: TRBJ2-7
v_call: TRBV20-1
cdr3_length: 15

cdr3_aa: CSVSLGGSADWQFF
j_call: TRBJ2-1
v_call: TRBV29-1
cdr3_length: 14

cdr3_aa: CASSPRTRYTDTQYF
j_call: TRBJ2-3
v_call: TRBV27
cdr3_length: 15

cdr3_aa: CASSLDAGTGMSDTQYF
j_call: TRBJ2-3
v_call: TRBV5-1
cdr3_length: 17

cdr3_aa: CASRKTGLAPEAFF
j_call: TRBJ1-1
v_call: TRBV6-1
cdr3_length: 14

cdr3_aa: CATSDFRLPLTDTQYF
j_call: TRBJ2-3
v_call: TRBV24-1
cdr3_length: 16

cdr3_aa: CASSFSGNGANVLTF
j_call: TRBJ2-6
v_call: TRBV12-3/TRBV12-4
cdr3_length: 15

cdr3_aa: CASSVGYISTDTQYF
j_call: TRBJ2-3
v_call: TRBV9
cdr3_length: 15

cdr3_aa: CATSPNGLHNEQFF
j_call: TRBJ2-1
v_call: TRBV15
cdr3_length: 14

cdr3_aa: CSARPGTAGRNEQYF
j_call: TRBJ2-7
v_call: TRBV20-1
cdr3_length: 15

cdr3_aa: CAIRGEGQPLFQYF
j_call: TRBJ2-4
v_call: TRBV10-3
cdr3_length: 14

cdr3_aa: CASNYRDARVSAQYF
j_call: TRBJ2-3
v_call: TRBV19
cdr3_length: 15

cdr3_aa: CASSWRTGAYEQYF
j_call: TRBJ2-7
v_call: TRBV27
cdr3_length: 14

cdr3_aa: CASSLAAGRAGELFF
j_call: TRBJ2-2
v_call: TRBV7-2
cdr3_length: 15

cdr3_aa: CASRSGTGANEQFF
j_call: TRBJ2-1
v_call: TRBV27
cdr3_length: 14

cdr3_aa: CASSSGQGGEKLFF
j_call: TRBJ1-4
v_call: TRBV12-3/TRBV12-4
cdr3_length: 14

cdr3_aa: CASSYIHQPQHF
j_call: TRBJ1-5
v_call: TRBV27
cdr3_length: 12

cdr3_aa: CSARDGSQPYEQYF
j_call: TRBJ2-7
v_call: TRBV20-1
cdr3_length: 14

cdr3_aa: CASSPLGTASMTQHF
j_call: TRBJ1-5
v_call: TRBV27
cdr3_length: 15

cdr3_aa: CASSPGLHTEAFF
j_call: TRBJ1-1
v_call: TRBV7-7
cdr3_length: 13

cdr3_aa: CSSSNHGAYEQYF
j_call: TRBJ2-7
v_call: TRBV20-1
cdr3_length: 13

cdr3_aa: CSVDRGDTGELFF
j_call: TRBJ2-2
v_call: TRBV29-1
cdr3_length: 13

cdr3_aa: CATSGYTDSFSGTDTQYF
j_call: TRBJ2-3
v_call: TRBV24-1
cdr3_length: 18

cdr3_aa: CSVVVVANTGELFF
j_call: TRBJ2-2
v_call: TRBV29-1
cdr3_length: 14

cdr3_aa: CASSLLVGGHLYNEQFF
j_call: TRBJ2-1
v_call: TRBV7-2
cdr3_length: 17